The clone carrying this TCR beta chain has more than one count but fewer than ten. Its antigen is unknown. Isolated RNA was reverse transcribed into cDNA used as the sequencing template. Using immunoSEQ multiplex PCR, the repertoire was profiled, and TCRdb retains in-frame clones only, with some absent. The sample yields around 200,000 clones, around 60% seen once. Treatment meaning: oral pan-JAK inhibitor, 5-10 mg twice daily. It was from alopecia areata patients that lesional scalp punch biopsies and peripheral blood were collected. This entry belongs to a study of CD8+ T cells in alopecia areata. Study-wide context: Those patients who were treated received oral tofacitinib, which was given at 5 to 10 mg twice daily for moderate-to-severe alopecia areata. Affected scalp percentage determined the severity score of treated patients.

Regarding the study as a whole: Scalp samples also yield sequences from resident alphabeta T cells of normal skin.

In germline, CDR1 is GTSNPN, CDR2 SVGIG (reference sequence). The CDR3 covers 13 residues. Deletions cut 3 bases from V and 2 bases from J, with 10 bases between. The starting material was CD8+ T cells sorted from blood, obtained at week 24, from a patient treated with tofacitinib. The V and J genes are TRBV30 and TRBJ1-1; a weak D match, TRBD1 (6 bases). The clonotype was recovered from a human donor with alopecia areata. The CDR3 nucleotides are TGTGCCTGGAGGGGACAATCCAACACTGAAGCTTTCTTT. The encoded protein is CAWRGQSNTEAFF.